A single sample is the source of the 7 T cell receptor beta chains below, sequenced in a study of identical twins. TCRdb reprocessed the 5' RACE reads via MiXCR and lists one record per CDR3 protein. In the table there are some 560,000 distinct CDR3 sequences, roughly 9.9% of which are singletons. A further study also used this sample, focusing on yellow fever vaccine responses in identical twins.

Sequencing used PBMCs. These TCRs come from a young woman in good health.

This clonotype was counted ten times or more. The chain recombines TRBV5-1 with TRBJ2-7; either TRBD1 or TRBD2 may fit D (5 bases each). Germline CDR1 SGHRS, CDR2 YFSETQ. Trimming left V 3 bases short and J 0 bases short, with 10 bases between. The CDR3 is made up of 14 amino acids. This CDR3 is CASSSTGTSYEQYF. CDR3 in DNA: TGCGCCAGCAGCTCTACCGGGACCTCCTACGAGCAGTACTTC.

V and J are TRBV30 and TRBJ2-5, with D hard to call. The CDR3 is 11 amino acids. Trimming shortened V by 0 bases and J by 2 bases, and 1 base separated the two germline ends. Germline CDR1 and CDR2: GTSNPN and SVGIG (reference sequence). CDR3 coding DNA: TGTGCCTGGAGTGTACAAGAGACCCAGTACTTC. This translates into CAWSVQETQYF.

This clonotype was observed a few times. The CDR3 sequence is CASSPYRERGEAFF. The CDR3, as DNA: TGTGCCAGCAGCCCATACAGGGAACGGGGTGAAGCTTTCTTT. The chain employs TRBV7-9 and TRBJ1-1; a possible D gene is TRBD1 (6 bases). This CDR3 is 14 amino acids long. The germline V gene encodes CDR1 SEHNR and CDR2 FQNEAQ (reference sequence). V lost 5 bases and J lost 7, with 17 bases in between.

This rearrangement joins TRBV12-3 or TRBV12-4 to TRBJ2-3; 7 bases are a match to TRBD2. V lost 6 bases and J lost 5; bases outside the gene matches: 8. CDR3 length: 14 amino acids. The CDR3 reads CASRASRGGDTQYF. CDR3 in DNA: TGTGCCAGCAGGGCTTCTCGCGGGGGAGATACGCAGTATTTT.

This clonotype was observed a few times. The chain combines TRBV2 with TRBJ2-1, with TRBD2 matching 7 bases. The CDR3 consists of 16 residues. The V gene end was trimmed by 4 bases and the J gene end by 5 bases; junction bases not matched to a gene: 11. Germline CDR1 and CDR2: SNHLY and FYNNEI. The CDR3 DNA sequence: TGTGCCAGCAGTGCGGGGTTAGCGGGCTATAACAATGAGCAGTTCTTC. Its protein product is CASSAGLAGYNNEQFF.

The chain uses TRBV5-1 and TRBJ2-3; the match to TRBD2 covers 8 bases. CDR1 is SGHRS and CDR2 is YFSETQ in the germline V gene. After removal of 7 bases from V and 4 bases from J, the junction contained 8 bases not matched to a gene. The CDR3 sequence is 14 residues long. CDR3 DNA sequence: TGCGCCAGCTCGTCGGGGGGGGGTTCAGATACGCAGTATTTT. This gives the protein CASSSGGGSDTQYF.

This chain uses TRBV7-9 with TRBJ2-1; possible D gene TRBD2, 5 bases. Germline lookup yields CDR1 SEHNR and CDR2 FQNEAQ (reference sequence). The CDR3 runs 14 residues. The V end was cut by 5 bases, the J end by 0 bases, with 8 bases between. CDR3 loop: CASSISVSYNEQFF. CDR3 bases: TGTGCCAGCAGCATTAGCGTCTCCTACAATGAGCAGTTCTTC.